This section outlines one T cell receptor (beta chain) sequence together with its context. One end of the junction fails to match germline, which may point to a read error. The record originates from a study of T cells in Graves' hyperthyroidism and ophthalmopathy. On the study more broadly: Peripheral blood draws took place at initial diagnosis, ahead of any treatment.

The authors deemed Graves' hyperthyroidism stable absent ophthalmopathy progression within 18 months. Any patient presenting with uncontrolled infection, other autoimmune disease, pregnancy or lactation was left out. Every diagnosis used clinical symptoms, serum thyroxine and TRAb, thyroid ultrasound and orbital computed tomography. What was amplified from RNA transcripts were TCR beta CDR3 regions. First-round RT-PCR of the TCR CDR3 relied on the HTBI primer set. One entry per CDR3 protein, called by TCRdb with MiXCR from the multiplex PCR reads. The sample consists of hundreds of thousands of distinct CDR3 sequences, 11% to 15% of them appearing once. Material for sequencing was blood. The sequence came from a woman younger than 30 with Graves' hyperthyroidism.

CDR3 loop: CATRRVPGIYGYTF. As DNA, the CDR3 is TGTGCCACCAGAAGAGTCCCTGGGATCTATGGCTACACCTTC. The rearrangement joins TRBV15 to TRBJ1-2; D is unresolved. The CDR3 sequence is 14 residues long. Looked up from germline, CDR1 is LNHNV and CDR2 is YYDKDF (reference sequence).